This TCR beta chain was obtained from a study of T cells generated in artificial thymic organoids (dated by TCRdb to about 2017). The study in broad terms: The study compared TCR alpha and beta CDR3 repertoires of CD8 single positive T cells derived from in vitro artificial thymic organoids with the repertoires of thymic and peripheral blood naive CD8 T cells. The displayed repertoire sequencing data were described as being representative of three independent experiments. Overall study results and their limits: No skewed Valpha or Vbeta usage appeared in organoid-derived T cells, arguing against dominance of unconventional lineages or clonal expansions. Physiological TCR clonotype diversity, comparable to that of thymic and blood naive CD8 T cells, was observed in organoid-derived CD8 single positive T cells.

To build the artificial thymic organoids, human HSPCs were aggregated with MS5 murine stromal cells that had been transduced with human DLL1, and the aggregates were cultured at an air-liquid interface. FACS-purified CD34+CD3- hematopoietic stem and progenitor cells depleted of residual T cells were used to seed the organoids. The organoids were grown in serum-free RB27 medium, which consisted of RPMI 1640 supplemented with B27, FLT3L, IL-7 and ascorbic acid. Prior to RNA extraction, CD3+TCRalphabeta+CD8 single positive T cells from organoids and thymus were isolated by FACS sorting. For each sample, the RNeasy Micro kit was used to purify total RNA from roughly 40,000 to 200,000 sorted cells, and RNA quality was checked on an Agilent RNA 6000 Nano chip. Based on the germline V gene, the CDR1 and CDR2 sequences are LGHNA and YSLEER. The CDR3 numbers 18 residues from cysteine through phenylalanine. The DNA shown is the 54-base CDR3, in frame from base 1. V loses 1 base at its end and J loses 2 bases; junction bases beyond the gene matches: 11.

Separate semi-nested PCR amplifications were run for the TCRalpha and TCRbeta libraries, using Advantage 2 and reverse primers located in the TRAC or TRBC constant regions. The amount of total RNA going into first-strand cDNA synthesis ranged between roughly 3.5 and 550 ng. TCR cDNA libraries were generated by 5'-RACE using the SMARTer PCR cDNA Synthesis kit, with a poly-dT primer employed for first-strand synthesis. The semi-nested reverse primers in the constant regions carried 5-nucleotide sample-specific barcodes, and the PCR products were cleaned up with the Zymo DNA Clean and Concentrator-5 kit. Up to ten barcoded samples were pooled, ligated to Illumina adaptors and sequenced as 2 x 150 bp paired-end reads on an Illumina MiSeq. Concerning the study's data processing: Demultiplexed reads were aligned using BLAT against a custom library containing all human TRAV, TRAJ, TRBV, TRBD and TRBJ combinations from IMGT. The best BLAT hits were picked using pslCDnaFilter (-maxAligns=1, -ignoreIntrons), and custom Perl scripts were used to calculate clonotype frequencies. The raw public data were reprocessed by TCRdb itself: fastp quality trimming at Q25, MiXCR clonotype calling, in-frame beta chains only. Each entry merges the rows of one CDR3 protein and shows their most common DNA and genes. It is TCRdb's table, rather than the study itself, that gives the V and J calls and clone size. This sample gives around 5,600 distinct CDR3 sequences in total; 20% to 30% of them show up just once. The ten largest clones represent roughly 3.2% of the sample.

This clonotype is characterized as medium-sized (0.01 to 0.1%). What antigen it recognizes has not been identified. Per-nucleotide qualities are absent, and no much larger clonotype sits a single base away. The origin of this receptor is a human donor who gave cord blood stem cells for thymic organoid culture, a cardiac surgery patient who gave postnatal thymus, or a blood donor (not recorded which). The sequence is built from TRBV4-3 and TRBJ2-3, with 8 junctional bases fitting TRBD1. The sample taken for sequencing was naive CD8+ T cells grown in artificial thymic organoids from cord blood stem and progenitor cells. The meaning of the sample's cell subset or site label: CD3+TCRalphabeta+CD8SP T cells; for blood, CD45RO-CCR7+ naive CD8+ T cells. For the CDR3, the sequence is CASSQASCRDRHTDTQYF. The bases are TGCGCCAGCAGCCAAGCGAGTTGCCGGGACAGGCACACAGATACGCAGTATTTT.